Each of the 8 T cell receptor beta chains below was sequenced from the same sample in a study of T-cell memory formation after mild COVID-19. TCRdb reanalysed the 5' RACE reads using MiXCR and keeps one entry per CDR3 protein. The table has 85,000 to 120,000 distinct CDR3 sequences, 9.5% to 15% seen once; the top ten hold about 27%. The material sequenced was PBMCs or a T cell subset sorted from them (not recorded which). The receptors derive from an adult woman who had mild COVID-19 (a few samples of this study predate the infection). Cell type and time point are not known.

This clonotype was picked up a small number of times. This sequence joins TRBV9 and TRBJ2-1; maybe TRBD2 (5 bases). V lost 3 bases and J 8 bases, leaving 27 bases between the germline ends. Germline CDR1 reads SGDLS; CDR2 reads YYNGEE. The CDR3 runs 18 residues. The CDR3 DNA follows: TGTGCCAGCAGCGGAGACCCTGAGACTGGAGGCCCCTTGGATGAGCAGTTCTTC. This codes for CASSGDPETGGPLDEQFF.

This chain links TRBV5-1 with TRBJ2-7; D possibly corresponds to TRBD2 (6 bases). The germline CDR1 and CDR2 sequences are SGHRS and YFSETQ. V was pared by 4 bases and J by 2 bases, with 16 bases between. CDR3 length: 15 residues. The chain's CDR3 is CASSPDLASTYEQYF. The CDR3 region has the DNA TGCGCCAGCAGCCCCGACCTAGCGTCCACCTACGAGCAGTACTTC.

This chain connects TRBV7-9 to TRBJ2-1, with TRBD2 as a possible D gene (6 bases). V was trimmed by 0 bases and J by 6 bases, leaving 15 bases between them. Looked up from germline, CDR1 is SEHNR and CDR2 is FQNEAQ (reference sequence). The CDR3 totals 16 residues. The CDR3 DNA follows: TGTGCCAGCAGCTTAGCAGCAGGGAGGAGGGTCAATGAGCAGTTCTTC. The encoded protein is CASSLAAGRRVNEQFF.

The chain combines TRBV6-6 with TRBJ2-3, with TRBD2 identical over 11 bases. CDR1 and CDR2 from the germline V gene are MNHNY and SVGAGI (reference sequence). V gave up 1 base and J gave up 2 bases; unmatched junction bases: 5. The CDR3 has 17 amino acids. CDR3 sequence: CASSYLELAGVTDTQYF. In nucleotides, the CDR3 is TGTGCCAGCAGTTACTTAGAACTAGCGGGGGTCACAGATACGCAGTATTTT.

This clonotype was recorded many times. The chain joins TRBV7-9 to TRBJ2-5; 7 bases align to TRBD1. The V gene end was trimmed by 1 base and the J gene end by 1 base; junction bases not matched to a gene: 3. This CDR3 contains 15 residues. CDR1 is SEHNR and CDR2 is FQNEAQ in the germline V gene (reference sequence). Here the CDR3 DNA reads TGTGCCAGCAGCTTAGTCGACAGGGCCCAAGAGACCCAGTACTTC. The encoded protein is CASSLVDRAQETQYF.

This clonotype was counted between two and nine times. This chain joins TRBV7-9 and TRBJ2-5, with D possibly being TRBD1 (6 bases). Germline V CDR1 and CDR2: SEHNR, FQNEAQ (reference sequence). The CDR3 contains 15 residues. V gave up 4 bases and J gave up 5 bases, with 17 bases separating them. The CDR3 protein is CASSSPQGTGETQYF. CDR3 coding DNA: TGTGCCAGCAGCTCCCCCCAGGGGACGGGGGAGACCCAGTACTTC.

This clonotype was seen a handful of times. CDR3 sequence: CASSQERMVRGVTDTQYF. The CDR3 DNA follows: TGCGCCAGCAGCCAAGAGCGGATGGTAAGGGGAGTCACAGATACGCAGTATTTT. This sequence joins TRBV4-1 and TRBJ2-3; D is tentatively TRBD1 or TRBD2 (5 bases each). V gave up 0 bases and J gave up 2 bases, with 18 bases separating them. Germline lookup yields CDR1 MGHRA and CDR2 YSYEKL. The CDR3 consists of 18 residues.

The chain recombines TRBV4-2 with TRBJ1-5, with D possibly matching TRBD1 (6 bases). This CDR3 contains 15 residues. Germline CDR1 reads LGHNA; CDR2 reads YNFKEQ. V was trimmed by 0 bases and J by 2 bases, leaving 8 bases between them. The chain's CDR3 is CASSQEPGGNQPQHF. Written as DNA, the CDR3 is TGTGCCAGCAGCCAAGAGCCAGGGGGCAATCAGCCCCAGCATTTT.